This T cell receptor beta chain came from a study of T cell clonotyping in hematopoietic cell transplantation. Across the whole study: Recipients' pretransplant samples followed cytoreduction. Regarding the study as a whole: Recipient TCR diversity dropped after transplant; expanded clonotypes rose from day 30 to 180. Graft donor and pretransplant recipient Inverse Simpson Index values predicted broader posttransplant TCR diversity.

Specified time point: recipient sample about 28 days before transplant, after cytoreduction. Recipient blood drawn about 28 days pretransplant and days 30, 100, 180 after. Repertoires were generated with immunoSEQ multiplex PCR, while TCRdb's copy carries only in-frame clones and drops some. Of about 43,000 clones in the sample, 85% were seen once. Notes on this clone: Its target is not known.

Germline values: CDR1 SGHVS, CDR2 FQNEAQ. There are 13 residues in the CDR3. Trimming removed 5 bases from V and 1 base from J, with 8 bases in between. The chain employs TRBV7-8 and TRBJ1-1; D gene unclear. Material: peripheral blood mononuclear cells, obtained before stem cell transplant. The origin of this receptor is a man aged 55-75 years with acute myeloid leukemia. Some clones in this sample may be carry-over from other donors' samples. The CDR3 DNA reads TGTGCCAGCAGCCTCCGAGAGAACACTGAAGCTTTCTTT. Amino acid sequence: CASSLRENTEAFF.